These T cell receptor beta chains were read from a single sample in a study of cytomegalovirus exposure and HLA in healthy donors. The data were produced by immunoSEQ multiplex PCR, yet TCRdb's version contains in-frame clones alone and is incomplete. Seen here are 150,000 to 200,000 clones, around 74% observed once, and the top ten hold approximately 2%. Sequences were obtained from PBMCs. The receptors here all came from a female donor in good health and CMV-seronegative. CDR3s include the opening cysteine and the closing phenylalanine or tryptophan. Each record gives: D gene, V gene, J gene, clone size, CDR3 DNA, CDR3 protein. D genes are given only for firm matches. For some rows the clone size is stated as once, few or many, or as a class when expanded; others skip it.

d_gene: TRBD2
v_gene: TRBV7-2
j_gene: TRBJ2-7
abundance: -
CDR3nt: TGTGCCAGCAGCTTTATTCAGCGGGGCTACCAGTACTTC
CDR3aa: CASSFIQRGYQYF

d_gene: -
v_gene: TRBV18
j_gene: TRBJ1-1
abundance: -
CDR3nt: TGTGCCAGCTCACCGTTTCCGGGACAGAACACTGAAGCTTTCTTT
CDR3aa: CASSPFPGQNTEAFF

d_gene: TRBD1
v_gene: TRBV19
j_gene: TRBJ1-6
abundance: -
CDR3nt: TGTGCCAGTAGTATGGACAGGTTGGGGATTTCACCCCTCCACTTT
CDR3aa: CASSMDRLGISPLHF

d_gene: -
v_gene: TRBV7-9
j_gene: TRBJ2-7
abundance: large
CDR3nt: TGTGCCAGCAGCTTAGCAGGGGCCGAGCAGTACTTC
CDR3aa: CASSLAGAEQYF

d_gene: -
v_gene: TRBV15
j_gene: TRBJ1-5
abundance: -
CDR3nt: TGTGCCACTACAATCAAGGGGTCTCAGCCCCAGCATTTT
CDR3aa: CATTIKGSQPQHF

d_gene: -
v_gene: TRBV5-1
j_gene: TRBJ1-1
abundance: -
CDR3nt: TGCGCCAGCAGCTTGGGGGGGACTAACACTGAAGCTTTCTTT
CDR3aa: CASSLGGTNTEAFF

d_gene: -
v_gene: TRBV27
j_gene: TRBJ2-1
abundance: -
CDR3nt: TGTGCCAGCAGTTCCCCTCGATGGTCAGGGGACCTTTACAATGAGCAGTTCTTC
CDR3aa: CASSSPRWSGDLYNEQFF

d_gene: TRBD2
v_gene: TRBV5-1
j_gene: TRBJ2-7
abundance: few
CDR3nt: TGCGCCAGCAGCGTGGGACTACTTACCTACGAGCAGTACTTC
CDR3aa: CASSVGLLTYEQYF

d_gene: -
v_gene: TRBV6-1
j_gene: TRBJ1-5
abundance: -
CDR3nt: TGTGCCAGCAGTGAAGGGGGGGGTAGGAATCAGCCCCAGCATTTT
CDR3aa: CASSEGGGRNQPQHF

d_gene: -
v_gene: TRBV6-1
j_gene: TRBJ1-2
abundance: -
CDR3nt: TGTGCCAGCAGGGCATCCCTGAATAACTATGGCTACACCTTC
CDR3aa: CASRASLNNYGYTF

d_gene: TRBD2
v_gene: TRBV2
j_gene: TRBJ2-3
abundance: -
CDR3nt: TGTGCCAGCAGTGAAATCGTAGCGGGAGATACGCAGTATTTT
CDR3aa: CASSEIVAGDTQYF

d_gene: -
v_gene: TRBV30
j_gene: TRBJ2-7
abundance: once
CDR3nt: TGTGCCTGGAGTATCTTAGGGGGCTCCTACGAGCAGTACTTC
CDR3aa: CAWSILGGSYEQYF

d_gene: -
v_gene: TRBV7-3
j_gene: TRBJ1-6
abundance: -
CDR3nt: TGTGCCAGCAGCTTACTAGGGAGAAATTCACCCCTCCACTTT
CDR3aa: CASSLLGRNSPLHF

d_gene: -
v_gene: TRBV30
j_gene: TRBJ2-1
abundance: -
CDR3nt: TGTGCCTGGGCGACGGGTTACAATGAGCAGTTCTTC
CDR3aa: CAWATGYNEQFF

d_gene: -
v_gene: TRBV6-1
j_gene: TRBJ1-4
abundance: -
CDR3nt: TGTGCCAGCAGCTCCACCGGGAGTAATGAAAAACTGTTTTTT
CDR3aa: CASSSTGSNEKLFF

d_gene: TRBD1
v_gene: TRBV5-4
j_gene: TRBJ2-7
abundance: -
CDR3nt: TGTGCCAGCAGCCCAGGGACAGGAGGGTACGAGCAGTACTTC
CDR3aa: CASSPGTGGYEQYF

d_gene: -
v_gene: TRBV19
j_gene: TRBJ1-5
abundance: -
CDR3nt: TGTGCCAGTAGTATTATTGGCGGAGACAATCAGCCCCAGCATTTT
CDR3aa: CASSIIGGDNQPQHF

d_gene: TRBD1
v_gene: TRBV19
j_gene: TRBJ2-5
abundance: -
CDR3nt: TGTGCCAGTAGTTGGACAGGGGCTCAAGAGACCCAGTACTTC
CDR3aa: CASSWTGAQETQYF

d_gene: TRBD1
v_gene: TRBV15
j_gene: TRBJ2-2
abundance: -
CDR3nt: TGTGCCACCAGGCGGACAGGGGGTAACACCGGGGAGCTGTTTTTT
CDR3aa: CATRRTGGNTGELFF

d_gene: TRBD1
v_gene: TRBV2
j_gene: TRBJ2-5
abundance: -
CDR3nt: TGTGCCAGCAGTAACTTTCTCGGACAGGTGGTGGAGACCCAGTACTTC
CDR3aa: CASSNFLGQVVETQYF

d_gene: TRBD2
v_gene: TRBV10-1
j_gene: TRBJ2-2
abundance: -
CDR3nt: TGCGCCAGCATCGGGCCTAGCGGAGCCCTCACCGGGGAGCTGTTTTTT
CDR3aa: CASIGPSGALTGELFF

d_gene: -
v_gene: TRBV27
j_gene: TRBJ1-2
abundance: -
CDR3nt: TGTGCCACCAAGGAAGGGAGCAACTATGGCTACACCTTC
CDR3aa: CATKEGSNYGYTF

d_gene: -
v_gene: TRBV10-3
j_gene: TRBJ2-1
abundance: -
CDR3nt: TGTGCCATCAGTGGCGGGCCTGTCTACAATGAGCAGTTCTTC
CDR3aa: CAISGGPVYNEQFF

d_gene: -
v_gene: TRBV29-1
j_gene: TRBJ2-7
abundance: -
CDR3nt: TGCAGCGTTGTAGGAGTGGGGCTCGAGCAGTACTTC
CDR3aa: CSVVGVGLEQYF

d_gene: TRBD2
v_gene: TRBV5-1
j_gene: TRBJ2-2
abundance: few
CDR3nt: TGCGCCAGCAGCTTCGGGGGGGTTAGCACCGGGGAGCTGTTTTTT
CDR3aa: CASSFGGVSTGELFF

d_gene: TRBD1
v_gene: TRBV4-1
j_gene: TRBJ2-7
abundance: once
CDR3nt: TGCGCCAGCAGCCAAGAACGGCCGGACAGGGGTTACGAGCAGTACTTC
CDR3aa: CASSQERPDRGYEQYF

d_gene: TRBD1
v_gene: TRBV30
j_gene: TRBJ1-5
abundance: few
CDR3nt: TGTGCCTGGAGTGTACCCCCAGGACAGGGGTGGAATCAGCCCCAGCATTTT
CDR3aa: CAWSVPPGQGWNQPQHF

d_gene: TRBD2
v_gene: TRBV13
j_gene: TRBJ2-7
abundance: -
CDR3nt: TGTGCCAGCAGCTTCCTAGCGGCTCCCTACGAGCAGTACTTC
CDR3aa: CASSFLAAPYEQYF

d_gene: -
v_gene: TRBV19
j_gene: TRBJ1-4
abundance: few
CDR3nt: TGTGCCAGTAGTCCTGGACAGACATTGAATGAAAAACTGTTTTTT
CDR3aa: CASSPGQTLNEKLFF

d_gene: TRBD1
v_gene: TRBV2
j_gene: TRBJ2-7
abundance: -
CDR3nt: TGTGCCAGCAGTGTGGGGACAGGGGTGTACGAGCAGTACTTC
CDR3aa: CASSVGTGVYEQYF

d_gene: -
v_gene: TRBV30
j_gene: TRBJ2-2
abundance: -
CDR3nt: TGTGCCTGGAGTGTATCTCCCCCCAGGGCGAAGGACACCGGGGAGCTGTTTTTT
CDR3aa: CAWSVSPPRAKDTGELFF

d_gene: -
v_gene: TRBV20-1
j_gene: TRBJ1-2
abundance: -
CDR3nt: TGCAGTGCTAGACAAAACTATGGCTACACCTTC
CDR3aa: CSARQNYGYTF

d_gene: -
v_gene: TRBV29-1
j_gene: TRBJ1-1
abundance: -
CDR3nt: TGCAGCGTTGGCAGGGGTTCCACTGAAGCTTTCTTT
CDR3aa: CSVGRGSTEAFF

d_gene: -
v_gene: TRBV18
j_gene: TRBJ1-3
abundance: -
CDR3nt: TGTGCCAGCTCCCCCGGGGTGGGCAACTCTGGAAACACCATATATTTT
CDR3aa: CASSPGVGNSGNTIYF

d_gene: TRBD1
v_gene: TRBV2
j_gene: TRBJ1-2
abundance: -
CDR3nt: TGTGCCAGCACCGACAGGGGGCCCGCAGGCTACACCTTC
CDR3aa: CASTDRGPAGYTF

d_gene: -
v_gene: TRBV2
j_gene: TRBJ1-6
abundance: -
CDR3nt: TGTGCCAGCAGTCCGACATTCGGAGGCTCCTATAATTCACCCCTCCACTTT
CDR3aa: CASSPTFGGSYNSPLHF

d_gene: TRBD2
v_gene: TRBV7-7
j_gene: TRBJ2-5
abundance: -
CDR3nt: TGTGCCAGCAGCTTAGAACTAGCGGGAGAGACCCAGTACTTC
CDR3aa: CASSLELAGETQYF

d_gene: TRBD1
v_gene: TRBV2
j_gene: TRBJ1-5
abundance: -
CDR3nt: TGTGCCAGCAGCCCCCGGACAGGGGGTACTCAGCCCCAGCATTTT
CDR3aa: CASSPRTGGTQPQHF

d_gene: TRBD2
v_gene: TRBV18
j_gene: TRBJ2-3
abundance: -
CDR3nt: TGTGCCAGCTCACCTCTCCCCAGCGGGGGTTTTACTAGCACAGATACGCAGTATTTT
CDR3aa: CASSPLPSGGFTSTDTQYF

d_gene: TRBD2
v_gene: TRBV27
j_gene: TRBJ2-1
abundance: once
CDR3nt: TGTGCCAGCAGTTTAGCGGGGGTTGAAGGCAATGAGCAGTTCTTC
CDR3aa: CASSLAGVEGNEQFF

d_gene: -
v_gene: TRBV9
j_gene: TRBJ2-3
abundance: few
CDR3nt: TGTGCCAGCAGCTCTGACGTGCAGGGGACAGATACGCAGTATTTT
CDR3aa: CASSSDVQGTDTQYF

d_gene: -
v_gene: TRBV6-1
j_gene: TRBJ1-2
abundance: -
CDR3nt: TGTGCCAGCAGTACCCAGGGAGGGAGAAACTATGGCTACACCTTC
CDR3aa: CASSTQGGRNYGYTF